This T cell receptor (beta chain) derives from a study of blood T cell repertoires in COVID-19. In the study overall: Samples of COVID-19 (acute and convalescent) were obtained from the United States, Italy and Spain. In each case, the material was cDNA or gDNA derived from T cells, B-cell-depleted T cells, or PBMCs.

With 4 bases removed from V and 10 bases from J, the gap between germline ends came to 12 bases. The CDR3 sequence is 12 residues long. CDR1 and CDR2 (germline): SGHRS, YFSETQ. Original handling: Reference gene primers were amplified, and this amplification served to estimate nucleated cell counts. Some clones are missing from TCRdb's copy, which holds only in-frame ones; the method was immunoSEQ multiplex PCR. The DNA was the basis for D and trimming; V, J and clone size are from that table. The sample has about 94,000 clones; approximately 87% are singletons. The specimen sequenced was peripheral blood. This chain joins TRBV5-1 and TRBJ2-1, with TRBD1 as a possible D gene (6 bases). This TCR was recovered from a human donor with acute or convalescent COVID-19. The donor label of this sample is uncertain. CDR3 in amino acids: CASSSRGSEQFF. CDR3 sequence (DNA): TGCGCCAGCAGCAGCAGGGGCAGCGAGCAGTTCTTC.